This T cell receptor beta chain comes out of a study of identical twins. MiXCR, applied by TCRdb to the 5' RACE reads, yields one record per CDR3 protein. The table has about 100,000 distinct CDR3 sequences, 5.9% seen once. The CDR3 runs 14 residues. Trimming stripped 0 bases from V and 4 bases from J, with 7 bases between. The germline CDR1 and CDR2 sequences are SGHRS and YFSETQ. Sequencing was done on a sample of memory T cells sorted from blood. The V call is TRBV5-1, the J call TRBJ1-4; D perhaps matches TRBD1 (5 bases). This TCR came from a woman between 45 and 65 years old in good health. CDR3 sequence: CASSLVGDNEKLFF. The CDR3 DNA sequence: TGCGCCAGCAGCTTGGTAGGGGATAATGAAAAACTGTTTTTT.